This T cell receptor beta chain originates from a study of T cells in Graves' hyperthyroidism and ophthalmopathy. General study points: A median approximately 6.8 months before onset, the model predicted ophthalmopathy. Among thyroid clonotypes expanded above 0.001, most also appeared in blood.

Amplification of TCR beta CDR3 regions was performed using RNA transcripts as template. Primed by the HTBI set, a first-round RT-PCR was run on the TCR CDR3. MiXCR was run by TCRdb on the multiplex PCR reads, yielding one entry per CDR3 protein. The data show some 420,000 distinct CDR3 sequences, around 13% seen once. This clonotype was picked up many times. Its specificity is unknown. Reasons for excluding patients were uncontrolled infection, other autoimmune disease, pregnancy or lactation. PBMCs were obtained from approximately 10 ml fresh peripheral blood. CDR1 is GTSNPN and CDR2 is SVGIG in the germline V gene (reference sequence). The CDR3 is made up of 13 amino acids. V lost 3 bases to trimming and J lost 8 bases; unmatched junction nucleotides: 8.

Sequenced material: blood. This clonotype was sampled from a woman between 18 and 29 years old with Graves' hyperthyroidism. The chain links TRBV30 to TRBJ1-2; TRBD1 agrees at 8 bases. Written as DNA, the CDR3 is TGTGCCTGGAGAAGCGCAGGGGGCATCGGCTACACCTTC. It translates to CAWRSAGGIGYTF.